These 8 T cell receptor beta chains share one sample of origin, sequenced in a study of blood T cell repertoires in COVID-19. The data were produced by immunoSEQ multiplex PCR, yet TCRdb's version contains in-frame clones alone and is incomplete. The sample has fewer than 350,000 clones; roughly nine tenths are singletons. Sequenced material: peripheral blood. These receptor sequences come from a woman between 55 and 75 years old with COVID-19, enrolled during active disease.

V gene TRBV6-6 combines with J gene TRBJ1-5; D uncertain. Trimming shortened V by 4 bases and J by 4 bases, and 5 bases separated the two germline ends. The CDR3 covers 12 residues. Germline values: CDR1 MNHNY, CDR2 SVGAGI (reference sequence). The CDR3 DNA follows: TGTGCCAGCAGTTCGAGGAATCAGCCCCAGCATTTT. This translates into CASSSRNQPQHF.

The V call is TRBV7-8, the J call TRBJ1-5, with D perhaps TRBD1 (5 bases). Germline V gives CDR1 SGHVS, CDR2 FQNEAQ. Trimming removed 3 bases from V and 7 bases from J, with 10 bases in between. The CDR3 loop spans 13 amino acids. CDR3 amino acids: CASSFRGAQPQHF. CDR3 in DNA: TGTGCCAGCAGCTTTAGGGGTGCCCAGCCCCAGCATTTT.

This rearrangement joins TRBV6-6 to TRBJ1-6, with 7 bases matching TRBD1. The length of the CDR3 is 16 residues. CDR1 and CDR2 from the germline V gene are MNHNY and SVGAGI (reference sequence). Trimming cost V 8 bases and J 5 bases; bases outside gene matches: 12. CDR3 coding DNA: TGTGCCAGCCAAACAGGGGCCGGGGCCCATAATTCACCCCTCCACTTT. Encoded protein: CASQTGAGAHNSPLHF.

The rearrangement uses TRBV5-1 and TRBJ2-7; TRBD1 aligns across 11 bases. Germline V CDR1 and CDR2: SGHRS, YFSETQ. The CDR3 consists of 15 residues. Trimming at V came to 1 base and at J to 6 bases, leaving 6 bases not matched to a gene. The CDR3 DNA sequence: TGCGCCAGCAGCTTGTTCGGGACAGGGGGTAGCGAGCAGTACTTC. Amino acid sequence: CASSLFGTGGSEQYF.

This chain joins TRBV30 and TRBJ1-3; 7 nucleotides agree with TRBD1. J lost 4 bases, V lost 2 bases, and 2 bases had no gene match. Germline CDR1 GTSNPN, CDR2 SVGIG (reference sequence). The length of the CDR3 is 13 residues. In DNA, the CDR3 is TGTGCCTGGAGTACAGGGGTCGGAAACACCATATATTTT. Encoded protein: CAWSTGVGNTIYF. The full variable domain, with the rest looked up from reference TRBV30 and TRBJ1-3, is SQTIHQWPATLVQPVGSPLSLECTVEGTSNPNLYWYRQAAGRGLQLLFYSVGIGQISSEVPQNLSASRPQDRQFILSSKKLLLSDSGFYLCAWSTGVGNTIYFGEGSWLTVV.

The CDR3 loop is CASSQARTGLETQYF. CDR3 in DNA: TGTGCCAGCAGCCAAGCCAGGACAGGGCTAGAGACCCAGTACTTC. V and J are TRBV3-1 (or the pseudogene TRBV3-2) and TRBJ2-5; 8 nucleotides agree with TRBD1. Germline CDR1 and CDR2: LGHDT and YNNKEL (reference sequence). CDR3 length: 15 residues. V lost 1 base to trimming and J lost 4 bases; unmatched junction nucleotides: 5.

This clone was recorded a few times. V gene TRBV21-1 combines with J gene TRBJ1-5. TRBV21-1 constitutes a pseudogene. CDR3 length: 17 amino acids. The CDR3 region is CASSKNVALSSNQPQHF. The CDR3 region has the DNA TGTGCCAGCAGCAAAAACGTTGCACTGAGTAGCAATCAGCCCCAGCATTTT.

The chain joins TRBV9 to TRBJ1-1, with TRBD1 identical over 8 bases. V lost 3 bases to trimming and J lost 1 base; unmatched junction nucleotides: 5. Germline CDR1 and CDR2: SGDLS and YYNGEE. The CDR3 totals 15 residues. DNA of the CDR3: TGTGCCAGCAGCGGCTATCAGGGGGCGAACACTGAAGCTTTCTTT. This codes for CASSGYQGANTEAFF.